What follows is one T cell receptor beta chain and its context. This specimen belongs to a study of blood T cell repertoires in COVID-19. Profiled with immunoSEQ multiplex PCR; TCRdb holds only in-frame clones, not every one. The repertoire holds about 120,000 clones, 82% seen once, with about an eighth in the top ten. Trimming cost V 5 bases and J 10 bases; bases outside gene matches: 12. The CDR3 loop spans 16 amino acids. The V gene's germline CDR1 is KGHSH and CDR2 LQKENI. This chain uses TRBV18 with TRBJ1-6, with 9 bases lining up with TRBD1. The sample consisted of peripheral blood. The sequence was obtained from a human donor in a cohort sampled during active COVID-19. CDR3 DNA: TGTGCCAGCTCATCTGTTGAGGGGACAGGGAGCTCACCCCTCCACTTT. This gives the protein CASSSVEGTGSSPLHF.